This TCR beta chain was identified during a study of T cells expressing NK-cell markers (dated by TCRdb to 2018 to 2021). Context from the whole study: In sorted CD3+CD56+NKG2C+, CD3+CD56+NKG2C- and CD3+CD56-NKG2C+ T-cell subsets from eight donors, TCR beta-chain repertoires were profiled. Randomly selected healthy volunteers, three men and five women, were used as the eight sequenced donors. Of the eight sequenced donors, seven were found to be HCMV-seropositive and one was found to be HCMV-seronegative. Sequencing of the libraries produced 2 x 150 bp reads on Illumina HiSeq 2000/2500, MiSeq or NextSeq.

Concerning this clonotype itself: Its cognate antigen has yet to be identified.

CDR1 and CDR2, looked up from the germline V gene, are SGHAT and FQNNGV. Including the terminal cysteine and phenylalanine, the CDR3 comprises 15 residues. No DNA is listed. Findings and caveats that apply to the study as a whole: Whether the expanded NKG2C-expressing T cell clones were specific for HCMV antigens was left unclear. In more than five donors, the dominant CD3+CD56+NKG2C+ clonotypes ranked among the top 10 CD8+ clonotypes, making up 1.0-7.0% of CD8+ T cells. Those dominant clonotypes were again the most abundant among CD3+CD56-NKG2C+ cells in a few donors, at roughly 28.3-60.1%.

HCMV-specific IgG was detected in serum with a commercial ELISA kit to determine HCMV serostatus. Ficoll density gradient centrifugation was used to isolate peripheral blood mononuclear cells from blood. The run used an Illumina HiSeq 2000. 5'RACE template switching, by which a universal primer site and unique molecular identifiers were added, was used to make TCR beta cDNA libraries. cDNA synthesis was primed from the TCR beta constant segment, followed by two successive PCR amplification steps. The study's own analysis went as follows. MIGEC was used to demultiplex reads and group reads by UMI, and MiTCR was used to assemble and quantify clonotypes. Only TCR cDNA sequences supported by at least two reads were kept to exclude erroneous sequences. The tcR package was used for downstream repertoire analysis, and clonotypes were matched between fractions using CDR3 nucleotide sequence together with V segment. VDJmatch was used to annotate antigen specificity against VDJdb, with one amino acid substitution in CDR3 allowed. Following reprocessing of the reads by TCRdb, the data hold one row per CDR3 protein sequence and no DNA is available. For this entry, the V and J calls and clone size follow TCRdb and not the study's own pipeline. The record for this sample contains 500,000 or so distinct CDR3 sequences. The ten largest clonotypes hold under 4.5% of the sample.

The sample comprised blood T cells: a sorted CD56 or NKG2C T cell subset, CD4+ or CD8+ T cells, or bulk PBMC T cells (not recorded which). The V and J genes are TRBV11-2 and TRBJ2-1. This clonotype was sampled from a man aged 18 to 29 in good health. Donor details come from another sample of the same person, matched by shared clones. The CDR3 protein sequence reads: CASSRNGLSYNEQFF. Joined to the reference TRBV11-2 and TRBJ2-1 proteins, this CDR3 gives the full variable domain: EAGVAQSPRYKIIEKRQSVAFWCNPISGHATLYWYQQILGQGPKLLIQFQNNGVVDDSQLPKDRFSAERLKGVDSTLKIQPAKLEDSAVYLCASSRNGLSYNEQFFGPGTRLTVL.